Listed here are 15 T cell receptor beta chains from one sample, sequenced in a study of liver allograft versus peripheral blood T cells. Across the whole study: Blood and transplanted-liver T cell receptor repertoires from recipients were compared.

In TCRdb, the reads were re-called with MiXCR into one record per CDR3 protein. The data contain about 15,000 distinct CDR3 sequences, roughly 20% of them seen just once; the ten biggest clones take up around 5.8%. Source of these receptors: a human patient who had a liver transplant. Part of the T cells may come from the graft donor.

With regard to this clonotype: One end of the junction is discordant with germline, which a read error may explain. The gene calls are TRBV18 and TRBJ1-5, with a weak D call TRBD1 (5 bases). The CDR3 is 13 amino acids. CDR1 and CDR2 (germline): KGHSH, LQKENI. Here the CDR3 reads CARSPSGSQPQHF. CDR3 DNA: TGTGCCAGGTCACCATCAGGGTCTCAGCCCCAGCATTTT.

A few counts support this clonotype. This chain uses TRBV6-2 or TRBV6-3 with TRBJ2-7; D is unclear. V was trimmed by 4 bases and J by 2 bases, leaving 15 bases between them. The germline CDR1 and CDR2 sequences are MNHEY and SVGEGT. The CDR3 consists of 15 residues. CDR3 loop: CASSSTPGPPYEQYF. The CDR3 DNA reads TGTGCCAGCAGTTCGACTCCGGGTCCTCCCTACGAGCAGTACTTC.

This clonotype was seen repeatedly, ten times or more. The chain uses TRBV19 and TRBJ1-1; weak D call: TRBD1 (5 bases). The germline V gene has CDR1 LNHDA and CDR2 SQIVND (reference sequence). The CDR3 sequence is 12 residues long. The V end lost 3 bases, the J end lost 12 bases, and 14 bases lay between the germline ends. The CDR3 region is CASSMDTRKSFF. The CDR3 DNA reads TGTGCCAGTAGTATGGACACCCGAAAGTCTTTCTTT.

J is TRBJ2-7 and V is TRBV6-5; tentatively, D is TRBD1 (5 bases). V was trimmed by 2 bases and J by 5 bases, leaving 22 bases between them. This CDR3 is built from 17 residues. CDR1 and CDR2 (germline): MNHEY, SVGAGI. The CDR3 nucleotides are TGTGCCAGCAGTTACCCCTCCCGTGCAGGGATAGTAAACGAGCAGTACTTC. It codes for CASSYPSRAGIVNEQYF.

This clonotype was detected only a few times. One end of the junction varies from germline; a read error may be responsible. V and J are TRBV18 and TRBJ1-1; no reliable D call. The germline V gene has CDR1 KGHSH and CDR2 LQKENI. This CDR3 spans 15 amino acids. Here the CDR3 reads CVSSPTPLGDTEAFF. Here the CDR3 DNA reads TGTGTCAGCTCACCGACCCCCCTTGGGGACACTGAAGCTTTCTTT.

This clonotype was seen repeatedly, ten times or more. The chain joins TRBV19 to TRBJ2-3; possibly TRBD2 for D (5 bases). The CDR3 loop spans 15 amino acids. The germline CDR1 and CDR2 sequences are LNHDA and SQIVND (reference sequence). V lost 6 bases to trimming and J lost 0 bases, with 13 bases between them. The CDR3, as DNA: TGTGCCAGTAGCCCACGGGAAACTAGCACAGATACGCAGTATTTT. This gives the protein CASSPRETSTDTQYF. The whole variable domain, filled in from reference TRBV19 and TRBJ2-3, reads DGGITQSPKYLFRKEGQNVTLSCEQNLNHDAMYWYRQDPGQGLRLIYYSQIVNDFQKGDIAEGYSVSREKKESFPLTVTSAQKNPTAFYLCASSPRETSTDTQYFGPGTRLTVL.

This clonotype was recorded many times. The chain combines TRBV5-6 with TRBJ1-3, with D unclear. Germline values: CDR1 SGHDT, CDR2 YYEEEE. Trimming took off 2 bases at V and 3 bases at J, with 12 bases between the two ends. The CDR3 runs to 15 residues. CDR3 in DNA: TGTGCCAGCAGCTTCGGGGTATCGGGTGGAAACACCATATATTTT. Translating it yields CASSFGVSGGNTIYF.

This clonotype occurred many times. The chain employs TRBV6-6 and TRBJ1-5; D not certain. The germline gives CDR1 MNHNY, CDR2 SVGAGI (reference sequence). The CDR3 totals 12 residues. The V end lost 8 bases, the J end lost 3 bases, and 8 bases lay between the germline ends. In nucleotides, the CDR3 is TGTGCCAGCTGTCAGTACAATCAGCCCCAGCATTTT. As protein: CASCQYNQPQHF.

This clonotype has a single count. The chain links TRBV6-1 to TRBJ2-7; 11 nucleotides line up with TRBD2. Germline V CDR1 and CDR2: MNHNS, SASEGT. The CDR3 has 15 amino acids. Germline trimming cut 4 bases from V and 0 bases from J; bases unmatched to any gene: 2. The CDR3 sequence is CASSGLAGISYEQYF. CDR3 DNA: TGTGCCAGCAGTGGACTAGCGGGGATCTCCTACGAGCAGTACTTC.

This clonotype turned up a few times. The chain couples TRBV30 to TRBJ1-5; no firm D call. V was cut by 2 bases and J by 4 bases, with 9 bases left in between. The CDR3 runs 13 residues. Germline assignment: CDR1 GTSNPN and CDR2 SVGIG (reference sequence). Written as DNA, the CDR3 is TGTGCCTGGAGTATCGCACGAAATCAGCCCCAGCATTTT. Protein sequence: CAWSIARNQPQHF.

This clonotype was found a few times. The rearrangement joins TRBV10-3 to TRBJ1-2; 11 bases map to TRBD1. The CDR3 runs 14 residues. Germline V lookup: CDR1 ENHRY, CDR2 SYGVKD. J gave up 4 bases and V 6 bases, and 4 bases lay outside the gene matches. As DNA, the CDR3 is TGTGCCATCAGCCACGGGACAGGGGGCTATGGCTACACCTTC. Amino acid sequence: CAISHGTGGYGYTF.

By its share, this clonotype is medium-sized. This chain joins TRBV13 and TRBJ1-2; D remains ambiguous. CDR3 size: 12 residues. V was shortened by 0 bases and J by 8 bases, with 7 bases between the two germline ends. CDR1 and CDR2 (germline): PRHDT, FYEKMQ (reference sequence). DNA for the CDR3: TGTGCCAGCAGCTTAGGGGGAGGCGGCTACACCTTC. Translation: CASSLGGGGYTF.

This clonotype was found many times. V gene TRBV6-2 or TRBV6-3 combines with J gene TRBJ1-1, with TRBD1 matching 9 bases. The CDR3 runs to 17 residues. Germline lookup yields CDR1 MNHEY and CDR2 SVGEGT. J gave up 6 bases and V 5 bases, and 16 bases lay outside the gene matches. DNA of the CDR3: TGTGCCAGCAGTAGAGCCGGGACAGGGCAATGGCGGGCTGAAGCTTTCTTT. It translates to CASSRAGTGQWRAEAFF.

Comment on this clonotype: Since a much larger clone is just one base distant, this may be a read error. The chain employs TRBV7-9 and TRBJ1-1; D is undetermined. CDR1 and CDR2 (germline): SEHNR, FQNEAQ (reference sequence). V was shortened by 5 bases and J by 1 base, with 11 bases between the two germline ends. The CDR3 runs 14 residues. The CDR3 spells CASSDNKGNTEAFF. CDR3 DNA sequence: TGTGCCAGCAGCGACAATAAAGGGAACACTGAAGCTTTCTTT.

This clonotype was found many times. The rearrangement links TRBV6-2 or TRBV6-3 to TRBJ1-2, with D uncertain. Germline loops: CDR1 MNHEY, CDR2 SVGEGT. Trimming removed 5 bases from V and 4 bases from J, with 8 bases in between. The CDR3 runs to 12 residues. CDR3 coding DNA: TGTGCCAGCAGTAACCCCGGCTATGGCTACACCTTC. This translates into CASSNPGYGYTF.